The 19 T cell receptor beta chains below all came from one sample that was sequenced in a study of T cells in Graves' hyperthyroidism and ophthalmopathy. What was amplified from RNA transcripts were TCR beta CDR3 regions. Using the HTBI primer set, a first-round RT-PCR was run on the TCR CDR3. In TCRdb, the multiplex PCR reads were re-called with MiXCR into one record per CDR3 protein. The sample lists a few hundred thousand distinct CDR3 sequences, approximately 17% occurring once. The specimen was blood. These TCRs come from a man between 18 and 35 years old with Graves' ophthalmopathy.

This clonotype was found many times. V and J are TRBV7-2 and TRBJ2-7; the match to TRBD2 covers 11 bases. With V trimmed by 5 bases and J by 6 bases, 9 bases remained unmatched. The CDR3 contains 15 residues. Germline CDR1 SGHTA, CDR2 FQGNSA. The CDR3 spells CASSRPGLAVLEQYF. In nucleotides, the CDR3 is TGTGCCAGCAGCCGACCGGGACTAGCGGTTCTCGAGCAGTACTTC.

The chain uses TRBV13 and TRBJ1-4, with D perhaps TRBD1 (6 bases). Trimming took off 5 bases at V and 3 bases at J, with 10 bases between the two ends. The CDR3 runs to 14 residues. Looked up from germline, CDR1 is PRHDT and CDR2 is FYEKMQ (reference sequence). CDR3 nucleotide sequence: TGTGCCAGCAGCCAGAGGGGGGCTAATGAAAAACTGTTTTTT. It codes for CASSQRGANEKLFF.

The genes are TRBV10-2 and TRBJ2-2; D remains unclear. This CDR3 region has 12 residues. V was pared by 6 bases and J by 7 bases, with 9 bases between. Per germline, CDR1 WSHSY and CDR2 SAAADI. CDR3 region: CASSGDGGELFF. DNA for the CDR3: TGCGCCAGCAGCGGTGACGGCGGGGAGCTGTTTTTT.

In its sample, this clonotype was seen a few times. The V gene is TRBV5-1, the J gene TRBJ2-7; perhaps D is TRBD1 or TRBD2 (5 bases each). The V gene's germline CDR1 is SGHRS and CDR2 YFSETQ. The V end was cut by 3 bases, the J end by 2 bases, with 18 bases between. CDR3 size: 16 residues. DNA of the CDR3: TGCGCCAGCAGCTCGGCCCCCCGGGGCAGCACCTACGAGCAGTACTTC. Amino acids: CASSSAPRGSTYEQYF.

The V call is TRBV16, the J call TRBJ2-7, with D hard to call. The CDR3 has 11 residues. Deletions cut 0 bases from V and 7 bases from J, with 4 bases between. The germline V gene has CDR1 KGHSY and CDR2 FQNENV. The CDR3 loop is CASSQSREQYF. CDR3 sequence (DNA): TGTGCCAGCAGCCAATCAAGGGAGCAGTACTTC.

This clonotype was recorded at least ten times. This rearrangement joins TRBV2 to TRBJ1-4; D gene ambiguous. V was cut by 4 bases and J by 8 bases, with 14 bases left in between. This CDR3 has 14 amino acids. Germline CDR1 reads SNHLY; CDR2 reads FYNNEI. Here the CDR3 DNA reads TGTGCCAGCAGTGGGCAAGGTGGGGAAGAAAAACTGTTTTTT. Its translation: CASSGQGGEEKLFF.

The chain joins TRBV20-1 to TRBJ2-7; 9 bases align to TRBD2. Germline loops: CDR1 DFQATT, CDR2 SNEGSKA (reference sequence). This CDR3 spans 14 amino acids. V dropped 0 bases and J dropped 5; count of bases not matched to a gene: 5. The CDR3 is CSARDQGLANEQYF. CDR3 sequence (DNA): TGCAGTGCTAGAGATCAGGGACTAGCCAACGAGCAGTACTTC.

CDR3 sequence (DNA): TGTGCCAGTAGTATCGGGTCGGTCACCAATCAGCCCCAGCATTTT. Its protein product is CASSIGSVTNQPQHF. The chain combines TRBV19 with TRBJ1-5; D unclear. The CDR3 spans 15 residues. Germline lookup yields CDR1 LNHDA and CDR2 SQIVND (reference sequence). V dropped 3 bases and J dropped 3 bases, with 12 bases sitting between them.

This clonotype was counted at least ten times. The gene calls are TRBV7-8 and TRBJ2-2; D not certain. Trimming removed 5 bases from V and 8 bases from J, with 9 bases in between. CDR1 and CDR2 from the germline V gene are SGHVS and FQNEAQ. The CDR3 is made up of 12 amino acids. The CDR3 sequence is CASSLVGGELFF. The CDR3 DNA reads as TGTGCCAGCAGCCTGGTGGGGGGGGAGCTGTTTTTT.

This clonotype has a count of ten or more. The chain couples TRBV24-1 to TRBJ1-5; 10 bases are a match to TRBD1. The CDR3 is 15 amino acids. V lost 4 bases to trimming and J lost 5 bases; unmatched junction nucleotides: 4. Germline-derived CDR1 and CDR2 are KGHDR and SFDVKD. This CDR3 reads CATSEGGTGDQPQHF. For the CDR3, the DNA is TGTGCCACCAGTGAGGGTGGGACAGGGGATCAGCCCCAGCATTTT.

This clonotype was found many times. The V gene is TRBV2, the J gene TRBJ1-1; D gene unclear. Trimming stripped 7 bases from V and 6 bases from J, with 12 bases between. The CDR3 extends over 12 amino acids. CDR1 is SNHLY, CDR2 FYNNEI, per germline. CDR3 sequence: CASTLSVPEAFF. DNA of the CDR3: TGTGCCAGCACCCTAAGTGTTCCTGAAGCTTTCTTT.

This clonotype has at least ten counts. The chain links TRBV2 to TRBJ1-3, with a possible D match to TRBD1 (5 bases). Germline CDR1 and CDR2: SNHLY and FYNNEI. This CDR3 spans 17 amino acids. V gave up 6 bases and J gave up 2 bases, with 20 bases separating them. This CDR3 is CASRARGGNYPGNTIYF. The DNA for the CDR3 is TGTGCCAGCAGAGCCCGGGGGGGGAATTATCCTGGAAACACCATATATTTT.

This clonotype was seen once. The chain has TRBV12-3 or TRBV12-4 and TRBJ2-1; TRBD1 might be the D (6 bases). Trimming stripped 6 bases from V and 6 bases from J, with 15 bases between. The CDR3 is 14 amino acids. Written as DNA, the CDR3 is TGTGCCAGCAGCCTCGACAGGTCGGGCAATGAGCAGTTCTTC. Translating gives CASSLDRSGNEQFF.

This clonotype came up many times. The chain employs TRBV3-1 and TRBJ2-3; 10 nucleotides match TRBD2. The CDR3 has 18 amino acids. V lost 4 bases, J lost 2 bases, and 12 bases stayed unmatched. CDR1 and CDR2 from the germline V gene are LGHDT and YNNKEL (reference sequence). CDR3 in DNA: TGTGCCAGCAGCCCAAGAAGCCTAGCGGGGGCCCTCACAGATACGCAGTATTTT. Protein product: CASSPRSLAGALTDTQYF.

This clonotype was observed a few times. The chain links TRBV2 to TRBJ1-3; D gene ambiguous. V was trimmed by 0 bases and J by 5 bases, leaving 5 bases between them. This CDR3 is 13 amino acids long. The germline V gene has CDR1 SNHLY and CDR2 FYNNEI. The CDR3 nucleotides read TGTGCCAGCAGTGAAGCGCCAAGAAACACCATATATTTT. It yields the protein CASSEAPRNTIYF.

This clonotype came up a few times. J is TRBJ1-4 and V is TRBV20-1, with D hard to call. Germline CDR1 is DFQATT and CDR2 is SNEGSKA (reference sequence). The V and J ends lost 7 bases and 6 bases respectively, with 15 bases between them. The CDR3 is made up of 13 amino acids. The CDR3 DNA sequence: TGCAGTGTCAGAGGGAGGAACGATGAAAAACTGTTTTTT. Translated, it gives CSVRGRNDEKLFF.

This clonotype was seen a few times. The chain recombines TRBV15 with TRBJ2-1; 8 bases match TRBD2. The CDR3 sequence is 15 residues long. Losses at the gene ends were 1 base for V and 7 bases for J; bases not matched to a gene: 6. Germline V lookup: CDR1 LNHNV, CDR2 YYDKDF (reference sequence). The chain's CDR3 is CATSRGRGGPNEQFF. CDR3 coding DNA: TGTGCCACCAGCAGAGGCCGGGGGGGCCCGAATGAGCAGTTCTTC.

The gene calls are TRBV14 and TRBJ2-3, with 9 positions matching TRBD1. The CDR3 sequence is 21 residues long. CDR1 and CDR2 from the germline V gene are SGHDN and FVKESK. Trimming removed 3 bases from V and 2 bases from J; junction bases left unmatched: 21. CDR3 protein: CASSHRSMDRGFFVFTDTQYF. The CDR3 nucleotides are TGTGCCAGCAGCCACAGAAGTATGGACAGGGGATTCTTTGTGTTCACAGATACGCAGTATTTT.

The chain links TRBV25-1 to TRBJ1-6; D might be TRBD1 (5 bases). The germline V gene has CDR1 MGHDK and CDR2 SYGVNS. The V and J ends lost 1 base and 10 bases respectively, with 17 bases between them. The CDR3 has 16 residues. The CDR3 sequence is CASSEWAAERGSPLHF. The CDR3 DNA sequence: TGTGCCAGCAGTGAATGGGCAGCGGAAAGGGGATCACCCCTCCACTTT. Looking up the rest from reference TRBV25-1 and TRBJ1-6 gives the full variable domain: EADIYQTPRYLVIGTGKKITLECSQTMGHDKMYWYQQDPGMELHLIHYSYGVNSTEKGDLSSESTVSRIRTEHFPLTLESARPSHTSQYLCASSEWAAERGSPLHFGNGTRLTVT.